This T cell receptor (beta chain) comes out of a study of OX40 agonist ivuxolimab in advanced cancers. Study as a whole: Patients were given ivuxolimab, an antibody that agonizes OX40 (CD134). Six ivuxolimab dose levels, 0.01 to 10 mg/kg, were given intravenously every 2 weeks. Overall study findings and caveats: Some patients without response likewise showed low normalized clonal expansion. Averaged across samples, CD8+ T cells carried more expanded clones than CD4+ did.

The method was immunoSEQ multiplex PCR; TCRdb's version includes in-frame clones alone and lacks a portion of them. The data contain approximately 100,000 clones, over 85% of them singletons. For this clone: Antigen: not known.

This CDR3 has 12 residues. The germline V gene has CDR1 MDHEN and CDR2 SYDVKM. Trimming removed 6 bases from V and 5 bases from J; junction bases left unmatched: 3. The chain links TRBV28 to TRBJ2-7; TRBD1 agrees at 8 bases. This clonotype was obtained from an adult with an advanced solid tumor such as melanoma, head and neck, liver or kidney cancer. This specimen consisted of CD4+ or CD8+ T cells sorted from blood, obtained in a trial of the OX40 agonist ivuxolimab. The CDR3 DNA is TGTGCCAGCAGGCCGACAGGGGACGAGCAGTACTTC. This codes for CASRPTGDEQYF.